A single sample is the source of the 23 T cell receptor beta chains below, sequenced in a study of tissue T cells after allogeneic stem cell transplantation. Data came from immunoSEQ multiplex PCR; TCRdb stores just in-frame clones and leaves some out. The repertoire holds about 9,300 clones, with about 47% as singletons. Noted time point: mouse harvest day 7 after allogeneic transplant. Each mouse received 10^7 T-cell-depleted marrow cells plus 10^6 splenic CD5+ T cells by tail vein. Sequenced material: gut tissue. These TCRs come from a female BALB/c mouse given C57BL/6 T cells with graft-versus-host disease after an allogeneic hematopoietic cell transplant.

Turning to this clone: Genes and germline come from the mouse. The read terminates 1 residue ahead of where the CDR3 ends, so the germline J gene completes it. The rearrangement links TRBV26 to TRBJ2-5, with TRBD2 as a possible D gene (7 bases). CDR3 length equals 13 residues. CDR1 is KGHPV and CDR2 is FQNQEV in the germline V gene (reference sequence). Trimming cost V 6 bases and J 2 bases, with 9 bases left between them. Partial CDR3 DNA: TGTGCCAGCAGGAGGGGGGGCCAAGACACCCAGTAC. This translates into CASRRGGQDTQY. The entire CDR3 is CASRRGGQDTQYF.

A note on this clone: Genes and germline are mouse. Read coverage stops 1 residue before the CDR3 terminus; the germline J gene supplies the remainder. Other nucleotide sequences from this sample produce the same CDR3. The J gene is TRBJ1-4, the V gene TRBV26; 8 nucleotides match TRBD1. CDR3 size: 14 residues. Germline values: CDR1 KGHPV, CDR2 FQNQEV (reference sequence). With 6 bases clipped from V and 2 bases from J, the junction kept 2 bases outside the gene matches. Incomplete CDR3 DNA: TGTGCCAGCAGCCGACAGGGGTCCAACGAAAGATTATTT. It specifies CASSRQGSNERLF. The whole CDR3 is CASSRQGSNERLFF.

Regarding this clone: Gene names denote mouse genes. The read ends 1 residue early relative to the CDR3; the germline J gene fills the gap. The gene calls are TRBV26 and TRBJ2-3; 8 bases match TRBD2. Germline CDR1 and CDR2: KGHPV and FQNQEV (reference sequence). V shed 6 bases, J shed 0 bases, and the junction held 5 bases outside the gene matches. This CDR3 has 15 residues. CDR3 bases read: TGTGCCAGCAGCCGGACTGGGTCTAGTGCAGAAACGCTGTAT. It encodes CASSRTGSSAETLY. The whole CDR3 sequence reads CASSRTGSSAETLYF.

To note about this clone: Mouse gene names and germline throughout. The read comes to an end 1 residue before the CDR3 does, leaving the germline J gene to fill in the end. The chain is built from TRBV19 and TRBJ1-4; 7 nucleotides match TRBD1. After removal of 0 bases from V and 3 bases from J, the junction contained 2 bases not matched to a gene. The CDR3 has 15 residues. Germline lookup yields CDR1 FNHDT and CDR2 SITEND (reference sequence). The sequenced part of the CDR3 DNA is TGTGCCAGCAGTATAGAGGGGGCGACCAACGAAAGATTATTT. Translating gives CASSIEGATNERLF. The CDR3 as a whole reads CASSIEGATNERLFF.

A word on this clone: These gene names are mouse names. Read data end 1 residue before the CDR3 end; the end is taken from the germline J gene. The chain has TRBV26 and TRBJ2-7; tentative D call: TRBD1 (6 bases). V lost 2 bases, J lost 0 bases, and 8 bases lay in between. CDR1 is KGHPV and CDR2 is FQNQEV in the germline V gene (reference sequence). This CDR3 region has 14 residues. CDR3 residues: CASSLRGFSYEQYF. CDR3 DNA (partial): TGTGCCAGCAGTCTGAGGGGGTTCTCCTATGAACAGTAC.

The table lists this clone with a count of one. Mouse gene names apply. The read halts 1 residue ahead of the CDR3 end, with the missing end drawn from the germline J gene. This chain joins TRBV13-1 and TRBJ2-7, with a weak D call TRBD1 (7 bases). V lost 7 bases, J lost 4 bases, and 15 bases lay in between. Germline loops: CDR1 NSHNY, CDR2 SYGAGN. The CDR3 spans 13 residues. CDR3 DNA, as far as it was read: TGTGCCAGCGGTGGGGGACAGCTTTATGAACAGTAC. Encoded protein: CASGGGQLYEQY. The entire CDR3 protein is CASGGGQLYEQYF.

This clone was detected a few times. Mouse names are used for the genes. The CDR3 extends 1 residue past the end of the read, so its final part is completed from the germline J gene. The chain has TRBV26 and TRBJ2-3; possible D gene TRBD1, 6 bases. The V end was cut by 4 bases, the J end by 2 bases, with 7 bases between. CDR1 KGHPV and CDR2 FQNQEV come from the germline V gene (reference sequence). This CDR3 comprises 13 residues. This chain's CDR3 is CASSRTDAETLYF. The CDR3 DNA, read in part, is TGTGCCAGCAGTCGGACAGATGCAGAAACGCTGTAT.

This clone is judged medium-sized. Gene and germline names: mouse. The CDR3 region is CASSPDRGPVFF. The CDR3 bases that were read are TGTGCAAGCAGCCCAGACAGGGGGCCAGTCTTC. The chain has TRBV16 and TRBJ1-1; 10 bases are shared with TRBD1. The CDR3 end falls 1 residue outside the read, so it is completed with the germline J gene. The J segment lost 10 bases and the V segment lost 5 bases, leaving 4 bases of the junction unmatched. The CDR3 totals 12 residues. Germline CDR1 is SGHSA and CDR2 is FRNQAP.

In its sample, this clone was seen a few times. These gene names are mouse names. The observed sequence ends 1 residue before the CDR3 terminus, with the missing tail filled in from the germline J gene. The chain is built from TRBV3 and TRBJ2-2, with 10 bases that match TRBD2. This CDR3 region has 17 residues. The junction had 7 bases not matched to a gene; V was cut back by 6 bases and J by 0 bases. Germline V gives CDR1 SNHLY, CDR2 FYNGKV (reference sequence). The covered CDR3 bases are TGTGCCAGCAGTCGACGACTGGGGGGACCAAACACCGGGCAGCTCTAC. Its translation: CASSRRLGGPNTGQLY. The whole CDR3 protein reads CASSRRLGGPNTGQLYF. Filled out from reference TRBV3 and TRBJ2-2, the complete variable domain reads GPKVLQIPSHQIIDMGQMVTLNCDPVSNHLYFYWYKQILGQQMEFLVNFYNGKVMEKSKLFKDQFSVERPDGSYFTLKIQPTALEDSAVYFCASSRRLGGPNTGQLYFGEGSKLTVL.

About this clone itself: The germline and genes are mouse ones. The missing CDR3 end, 1 residue past where the read stops, is filled in from the germline J gene. The J gene is TRBJ2-5, the V gene TRBV23; no DNA check was done on the table's D call, TRBD1. The CDR3 contains 14 residues. The V gene's germline CDR1 is KGHTA and CDR2 FQNQQP. The CDR3 bases that were read are TGCTCCAGCAGCCGTCAGGGGCCCCAAGACACCCAGTAC. It encodes CSSSRQGPQDTQY. The full CDR3 is CSSSRQGPQDTQYF. Variable domain in full (rest from reference TRBV23 and TRBJ2-5): DAAVTQKPRYLIKMKGQEAEMKCIPEKGHTAVFWYQQKQSKELKFLIYFQNQQPLDQIDMVKERFSAVCPSSSLCSLGIRTCEAEDSALYLCSSSRQGPQDTQYFGPGTRLLVL.

To note about this clone: Gene names and germline match the mouse. Coverage ceases 1 residue before the CDR3 finishes, and the germline J gene fills in the end. The genes are TRBV26 and TRBJ2-1, with D possibly matching TRBD1 (6 bases). The germline V gene encodes CDR1 KGHPV and CDR2 FQNQEV (reference sequence). Trimming pared 7 bases from V and 1 base from J, leaving 8 bases between. The CDR3 covers 13 residues. CDR3: CASTGQNYAEQFF. The covered CDR3 bases are TGTGCCAGCACGGGACAAAACTATGCTGAGCAGTTC.

With respect to this clone: These gene names are mouse names. The read terminates 1 residue ahead of where the CDR3 ends, so the germline J gene completes it. The chain combines TRBV26 with TRBJ1-1, with D perhaps matching TRBD1 (6 bases). The germline V gene encodes CDR1 KGHPV and CDR2 FQNQEV (reference sequence). The CDR3 is 14 amino acids. Between the trimmed V and J ends, which lost 4 bases and 0 bases, there was a span of 9 bases. CDR3 sequence: CASSPGQANTEVFF. The CDR3 DNA, read in part, is TGTGCCAGCAGTCCGGGACAAGCAAACACAGAAGTCTTC.

Regarding this clone: Mouse gene names and germline throughout. The CDR3 end falls 1 residue outside the read, so it is completed with the germline J gene. The chain has TRBV1 and TRBJ1-5; 11 bases map to TRBD1. V lost 3 bases, J lost 9 bases, and 4 bases stayed unmatched. Germline V gives CDR1 NSQYPW, CDR2 LRSPGD (reference sequence). The CDR3 covers 14 residues. CDR3 loop: CTCSAGQGARAPLF. The sequenced CDR3 bases are TGCACCTGCAGTGCCGGACAGGGGGCAAGGGCTCCGCTT.

This clone was found a few times. These gene names are mouse names. The sequence runs out 1 residue before the end of the CDR3; the remainder is reconstructed from the germline J gene. This chain links TRBV26 with TRBJ1-4, with D unresolved. The CDR3 has 15 amino acids. CDR1 is KGHPV and CDR2 is FQNQEV in the germline V gene (reference sequence). V was trimmed by 4 bases and J by 0 bases, leaving 9 bases between them. The CDR3 sequence: CASSRASLSNERLFF. The CDR3 bases that were read are TGTGCCAGCAGTCGGGCATCCCTTTCCAACGAAAGATTATTT.

Turning to this clone: One end of the junction is discordant with germline, which a read error may explain. Gene names and germline match the mouse. This CDR3 is CASRTGGEQYF. The CDR3 DNA, read in part, is TGTGCCAGCAGGACAGGGGGTGAACAGTAC. V gene TRBV17 combines with J gene TRBJ2-7, with 10 bases aligning to TRBD1. The read finishes 1 residue shy of the CDR3 end, and the germline J gene is used to complete it. Germline V lookup: CDR1 MNHDT, CDR2 YYDKIL. The CDR3 contains 11 residues.

By share, this clone ranks as medium-sized (0.01 to 0.1%). The genes and germline here are from mouse. The CDR3 end falls 1 residue outside the read, so it is completed with the germline J gene. This chain connects TRBV13-1 to TRBJ2-5; 11 bases are shared with TRBD2. The V gene's germline CDR1 is NSHNY and CDR2 SYGAGN. This CDR3 has 15 amino acids. V dropped 3 bases and J dropped 3; count of bases not matched to a gene: 3. CDR3 loop: CASSARLGGQDTQYF. CDR3 DNA (partial): TGTGCCAGCAGTGCCCGACTGGGGGGGCAAGACACCCAGTAC.

This clone is medium-sized by share. Gene names follow the mouse nomenclature. From the germline J gene comes the end of the CDR3, since the read stops 1 residue before it. This chain links TRBV13-2 with TRBJ2-2, with 7 bases fitting TRBD1. The V gene end was trimmed by 5 bases and the J gene end by 0 bases; junction bases not matched to a gene: 4. The CDR3 covers 15 residues. Germline assignment: CDR1 NNHNN and CDR2 SYGAGS (reference sequence). The CDR3 bases that were read are TGTGCCAGCGGGGTGGACAGGACAAACACCGGGCAGCTCTAC. Its translation is CASGVDRTNTGQLY. The full CDR3 protein reads CASGVDRTNTGQLYF.

This clone was detected once. Gene names are mouse gene names. Sequencing ends 1 residue short of the CDR3 end; the germline J gene provides the rest. The chain couples TRBV3 to TRBJ2-3; 12 nucleotides align to TRBD2. The ends lost 2 bases at V and 6 bases at J; junction bases unmatched: 3. This CDR3 spans 15 amino acids. Germline V gene data show CDR1 as SNHLY and CDR2 as FYNGKV (reference sequence). This CDR3 reads CASSLRLGGPETLYF. CDR3 bases read: TGTGCCAGCAGCTTAAGACTGGGGGGGCCCGAAACGCTGTAT.

This clone appeared once. Germline and genes here are mouse. The read ends 1 residue shy of where the CDR3 ends; the end is completed using the germline J gene. The rearrangement uses TRBV16 and TRBJ2-1; TRBD2 matches 12 bases. The germline V gene encodes CDR1 SGHSA and CDR2 FRNQAP. The CDR3 runs 15 residues. V trimming: 6 bases; J trimming: 4 bases; junction bases outside the gene matches: 4. CDR3 bases read: TGTGCAAGCAGTCCGGGACTGGGGGGATATGCTGAGCAGTTC. It translates to CASSPGLGGYAEQF. The full CDR3 protein reads CASSPGLGGYAEQFF.

Worth noting for this clone: Mouse names are used for the genes. The read gets to within 1 residue of the CDR3 end, and the germline J gene fills in the rest. The genes are TRBV1 and TRBJ1-3, with D maybe TRBD1 (5 bases). From germline, CDR1 is NSQYPW and CDR2 LRSPGD (reference sequence). This CDR3 spans 14 amino acids. With 3 bases removed from V and 0 bases from J, the gap between germline ends came to 6 bases. CDR3 bases read: TGCACCTGCAGTGCGACAGATTCTGGAAATACGCTCTAT. As protein: CTCSATDSGNTLY. The whole CDR3 region reads CTCSATDSGNTLYF.

This clone was observed a handful of times. Germline and genes here are mouse. The CDR3 end falls 1 residue outside the read, so it is completed with the germline J gene. The same CDR3 can be traced to other DNA sequences in this sample. This chain uses TRBV26 with TRBJ2-7; D gene ambiguous. CDR1 KGHPV and CDR2 FQNQEV come from the germline V gene (reference sequence). This CDR3 spans 12 amino acids. V was trimmed by 0 bases and J by 4 bases, leaving 4 bases between them. CDR3 amino acids: CASSLSSYEQYF. The part of the CDR3 DNA that was read is TGTGCCAGCAGTCTGTCGTCATATGAACAGTAC.

This clone was recorded a few times. Mouse gene names and germline throughout. Sequencing ends 1 residue short of the CDR3 end; the germline J gene provides the rest. The chain joins TRBV19 to TRBJ2-7; no clear D. Germline CDR1 is FNHDT and CDR2 is SITEND (reference sequence). The CDR3 has 10 amino acids. Trimming removed 4 bases from V and 3 bases from J, with 2 bases in between. CDR3 DNA (partial): TGTGCCAGCAGTGACTATGAACAGTAC. Translating it yields CASSDYEQY. The full CDR3 protein is CASSDYEQYF.

Points on this clone: The listed genes are named as in mouse. The CDR3 extends 1 residue past the end of the read, so its final part is completed from the germline J gene. This rearrangement joins TRBV23 to TRBJ1-1; the tabulated D call, TRBD1, remains unverified against the DNA. CDR3 size: 13 residues. Germline loops: CDR1 KGHTA, CDR2 FQNQQP. CDR3: CSSSQSRTGIVFF. The sequenced CDR3 bases are TGCTCCAGCAGTCAATCGAGGACAGGGATAGTCTTC.